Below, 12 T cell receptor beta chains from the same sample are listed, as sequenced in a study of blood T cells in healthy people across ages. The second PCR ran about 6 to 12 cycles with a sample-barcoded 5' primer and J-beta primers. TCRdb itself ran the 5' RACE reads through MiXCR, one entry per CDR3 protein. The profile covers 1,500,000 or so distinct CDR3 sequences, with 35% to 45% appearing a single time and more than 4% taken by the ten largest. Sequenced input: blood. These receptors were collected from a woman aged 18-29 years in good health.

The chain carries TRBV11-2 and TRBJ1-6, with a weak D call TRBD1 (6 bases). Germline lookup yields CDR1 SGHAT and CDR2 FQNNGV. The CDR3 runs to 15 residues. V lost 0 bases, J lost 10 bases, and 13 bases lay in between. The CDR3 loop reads CASSLERQGWSPLHF. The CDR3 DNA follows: TGTGCCAGCAGCTTAGAGCGGCAGGGGTGGTCACCCCTCCACTTT.

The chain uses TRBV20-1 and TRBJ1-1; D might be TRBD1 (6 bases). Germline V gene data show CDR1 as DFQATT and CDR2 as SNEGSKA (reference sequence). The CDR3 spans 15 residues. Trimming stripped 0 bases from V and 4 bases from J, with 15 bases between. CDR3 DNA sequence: TGCAGTGCTAGAGATTCCGGGACAAGCGGCACTGAAGCTTTCTTT. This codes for CSARDSGTSGTEAFF.

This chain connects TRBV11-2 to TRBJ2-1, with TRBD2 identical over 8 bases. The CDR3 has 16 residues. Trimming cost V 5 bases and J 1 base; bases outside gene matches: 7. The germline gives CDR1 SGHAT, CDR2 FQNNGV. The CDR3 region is CASSRAGGVSYNEQFF. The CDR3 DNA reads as TGTGCCAGCAGCCGTGCGGGGGGAGTTTCCTACAATGAGCAGTTCTTC.

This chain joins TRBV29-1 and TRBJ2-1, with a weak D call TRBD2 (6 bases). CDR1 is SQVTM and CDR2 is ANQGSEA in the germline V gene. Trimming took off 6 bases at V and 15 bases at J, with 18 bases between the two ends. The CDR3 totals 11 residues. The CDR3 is CSVPAGRGGFF. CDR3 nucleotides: TGCAGCGTACCGGCGGGGCGTGGAGGGTTCTTC.

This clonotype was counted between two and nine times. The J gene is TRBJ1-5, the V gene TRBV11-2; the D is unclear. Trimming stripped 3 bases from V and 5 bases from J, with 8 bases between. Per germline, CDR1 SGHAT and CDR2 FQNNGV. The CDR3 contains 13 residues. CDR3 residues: CASSFVEDQPQHF. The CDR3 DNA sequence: TGTGCCAGCAGCTTCGTCGAAGATCAGCCCCAGCATTTT.

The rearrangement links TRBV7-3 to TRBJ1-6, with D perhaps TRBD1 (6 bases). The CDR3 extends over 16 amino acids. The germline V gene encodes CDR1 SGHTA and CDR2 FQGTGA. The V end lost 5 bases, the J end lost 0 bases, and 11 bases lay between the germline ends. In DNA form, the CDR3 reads TGTGCCAGCAGCCAAGGGGGTAGCTCCTATAATTCACCCCTCCACTTT. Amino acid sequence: CASSQGGSSYNSPLHF.

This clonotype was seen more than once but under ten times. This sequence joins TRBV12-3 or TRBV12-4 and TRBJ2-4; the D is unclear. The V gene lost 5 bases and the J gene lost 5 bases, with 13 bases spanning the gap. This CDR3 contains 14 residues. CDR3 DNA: TGTGCCAGCAGTGTAGGAACCTTCGAAAACATTCAGTACTTC. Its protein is CASSVGTFENIQYF.

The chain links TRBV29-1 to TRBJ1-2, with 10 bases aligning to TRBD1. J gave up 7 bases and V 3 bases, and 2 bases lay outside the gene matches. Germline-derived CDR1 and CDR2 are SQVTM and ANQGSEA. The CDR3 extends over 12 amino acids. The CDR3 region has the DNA TGCAGCGTTGACCGGGACAGGGGTGGCTACACCTTC. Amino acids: CSVDRDRGGYTF.

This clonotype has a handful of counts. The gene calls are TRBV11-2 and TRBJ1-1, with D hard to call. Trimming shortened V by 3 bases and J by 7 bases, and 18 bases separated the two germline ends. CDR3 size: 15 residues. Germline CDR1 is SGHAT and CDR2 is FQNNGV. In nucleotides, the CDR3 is TGTGCCAGCAGCTTCCCCGAGGGTGGCAGATATGAAGCTTTCTTT. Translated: CASSFPEGGRYEAFF.

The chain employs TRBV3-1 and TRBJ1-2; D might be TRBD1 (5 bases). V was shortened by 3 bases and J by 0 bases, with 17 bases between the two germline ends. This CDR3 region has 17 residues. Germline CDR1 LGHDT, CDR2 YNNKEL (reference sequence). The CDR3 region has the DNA TGTGCCAGCAGCCAGATTCCGTGGGACCAATCTAACTATGGCTACACCTTC. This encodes CASSQIPWDQSNYGYTF.

As DNA, the CDR3 is TGCGCCAGCAGCCATTCGGGGGCGGGGGACACTGAAGCTTTCTTT. It translates to CASSHSGAGDTEAFF. J is TRBJ1-1 and V is TRBV4-1; D may be TRBD1 (6 bases). V was cut by 3 bases and J by 3 bases, with 14 bases left in between. CDR1 MGHRA and CDR2 YSYEKL come from the germline V gene. This CDR3 is built from 15 residues.

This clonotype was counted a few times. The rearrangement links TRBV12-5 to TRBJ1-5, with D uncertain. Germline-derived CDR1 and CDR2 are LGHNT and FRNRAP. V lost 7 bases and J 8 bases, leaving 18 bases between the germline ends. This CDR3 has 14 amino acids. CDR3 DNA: TGTGCTAGTGCCCCGTCCGGCGGGGAGAAGCCCCAGCATTTT. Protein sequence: CASAPSGGEKPQHF.